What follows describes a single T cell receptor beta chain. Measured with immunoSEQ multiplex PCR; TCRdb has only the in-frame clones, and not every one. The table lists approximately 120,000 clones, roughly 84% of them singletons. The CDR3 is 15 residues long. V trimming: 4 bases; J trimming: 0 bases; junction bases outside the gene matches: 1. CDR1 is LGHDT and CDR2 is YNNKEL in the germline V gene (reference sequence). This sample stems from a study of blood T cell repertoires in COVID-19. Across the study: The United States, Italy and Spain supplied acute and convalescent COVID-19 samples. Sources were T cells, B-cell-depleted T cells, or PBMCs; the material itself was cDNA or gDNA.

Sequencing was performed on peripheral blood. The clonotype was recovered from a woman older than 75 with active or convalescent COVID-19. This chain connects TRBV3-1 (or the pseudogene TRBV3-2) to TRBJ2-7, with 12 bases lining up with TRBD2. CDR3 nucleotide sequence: TGTGCCAGCAGCCGGACTAGCGGGAACTCCTACGAGCAGTACTTC. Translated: CASSRTSGNSYEQYF.